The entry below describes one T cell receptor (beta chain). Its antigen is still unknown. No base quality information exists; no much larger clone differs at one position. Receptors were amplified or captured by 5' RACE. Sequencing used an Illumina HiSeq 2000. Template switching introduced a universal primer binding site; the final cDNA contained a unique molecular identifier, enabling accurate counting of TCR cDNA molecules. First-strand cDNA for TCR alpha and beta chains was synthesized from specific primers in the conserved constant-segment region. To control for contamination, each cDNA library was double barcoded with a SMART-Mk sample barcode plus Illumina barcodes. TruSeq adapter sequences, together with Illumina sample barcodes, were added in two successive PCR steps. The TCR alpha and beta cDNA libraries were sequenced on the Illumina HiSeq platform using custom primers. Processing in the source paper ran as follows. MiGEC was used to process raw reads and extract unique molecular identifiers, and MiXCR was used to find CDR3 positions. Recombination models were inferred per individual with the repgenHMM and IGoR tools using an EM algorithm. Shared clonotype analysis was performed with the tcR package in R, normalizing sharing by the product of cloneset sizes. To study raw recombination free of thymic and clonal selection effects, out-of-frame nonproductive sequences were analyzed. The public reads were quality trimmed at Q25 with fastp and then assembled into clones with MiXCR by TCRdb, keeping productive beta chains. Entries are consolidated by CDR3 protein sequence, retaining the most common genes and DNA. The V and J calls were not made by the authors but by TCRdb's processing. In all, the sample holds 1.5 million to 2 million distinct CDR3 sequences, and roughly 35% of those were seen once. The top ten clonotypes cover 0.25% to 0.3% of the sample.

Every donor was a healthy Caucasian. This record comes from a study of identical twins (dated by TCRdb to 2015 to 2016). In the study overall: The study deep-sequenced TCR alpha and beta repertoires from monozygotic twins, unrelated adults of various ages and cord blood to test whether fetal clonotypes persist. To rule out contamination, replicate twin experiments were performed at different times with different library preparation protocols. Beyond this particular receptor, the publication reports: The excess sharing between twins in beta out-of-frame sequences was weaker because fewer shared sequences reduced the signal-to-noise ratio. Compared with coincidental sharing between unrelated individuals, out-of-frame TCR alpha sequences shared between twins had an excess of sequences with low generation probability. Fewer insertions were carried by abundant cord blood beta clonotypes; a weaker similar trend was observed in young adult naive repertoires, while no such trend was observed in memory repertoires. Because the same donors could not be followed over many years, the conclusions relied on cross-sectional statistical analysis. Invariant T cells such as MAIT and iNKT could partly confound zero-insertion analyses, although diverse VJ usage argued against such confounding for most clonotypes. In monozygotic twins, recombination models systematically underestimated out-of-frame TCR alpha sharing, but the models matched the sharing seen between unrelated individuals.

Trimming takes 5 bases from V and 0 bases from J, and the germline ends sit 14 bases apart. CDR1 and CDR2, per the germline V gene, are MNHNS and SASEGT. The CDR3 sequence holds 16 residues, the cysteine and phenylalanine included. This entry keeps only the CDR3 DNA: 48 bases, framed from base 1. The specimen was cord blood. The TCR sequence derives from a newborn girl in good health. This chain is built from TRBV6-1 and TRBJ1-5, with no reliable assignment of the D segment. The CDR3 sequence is CASSRDPPYSNQPQHF. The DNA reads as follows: TGTGCCAGCAGTCGGGATCCCCCCTATAGCAATCAGCCCCAGCATTTT.